The 19 T cell receptor beta chains in this list originate from one sample, sequenced in a study of shared clonotypes between healthy human individuals. Profiled with immunoSEQ multiplex PCR; TCRdb holds only in-frame clones, not every one. The table includes about 2.5 million clones, under 95% detected once. Sequenced material: naive CD4+ T cells from PBMCs. The subset is: CD45RA+ positively selected. The receptors here all came from a man aged 18 to 29 in good health. Some clones in this sample may be carry-over from other donors' samples.

This clone was detected only once. The chain uses TRBV7-8 and TRBJ1-2; 7 nucleotides line up with TRBD1. CDR3 size: 13 residues. With 3 bases clipped from V and 7 bases from J, the junction kept 5 bases outside the gene matches. CDR1 is SGHVS, CDR2 FQNEAQ, per germline. In DNA, the CDR3 is TGTGCCAGCAGCTTTCAGGGGGGTGCTGGCTACACCTTC. Its translation is CASSFQGGAGYTF.

The V call is TRBV7-3, the J call TRBJ2-5; D is possibly TRBD1 (5 bases). Germline V gene sequence: CDR1 SGHTA, CDR2 FQGTGA. V was clipped by 2 bases and J by 3 bases, with 7 bases between them. This CDR3 region has 13 residues. CDR3 nucleotide sequence: TGTGCCAGCAGCTTATTCAGGGAAGAGACCCAGTACTTC. Translation gives CASSLFREETQYF.

This chain connects TRBV5-1 to TRBJ2-3; D gene uncertain. The CDR3 loop spans 14 amino acids. Germline V gene lookup returns CDR1 SGHRS and CDR2 YFSETQ. V lost 6 bases to trimming and J lost 1 base, with 12 bases between them. DNA of the CDR3: TGCGCCAGCACACTGTATTCGGGCACAGATACGCAGTATTTT. Residues: CASTLYSGTDTQYF.

The chain uses TRBV6-1 and TRBJ2-7; 7 bases map to TRBD1. The CDR3 has 15 amino acids. Trimming removed 4 bases from V and 1 base from J; junction bases left unmatched: 7. CDR1 MNHNS and CDR2 SASEGT come from the germline V gene. The DNA of the CDR3 is TGTGCCAGCAGTGTATTGACAGGGATGTCCTACGAGCAGTACTTC. It is translated as CASSVLTGMSYEQYF.

The chain combines TRBV6-6 with TRBJ1-3; no firm D call. The CDR3 runs to 13 residues. Germline-derived CDR1 and CDR2 are MNHNY and SVGAGI (reference sequence). V lost 7 bases and J 0 bases, leaving 7 bases between the germline ends. This CDR3 is CASILFSGNTIYF. The CDR3 DNA reads as TGTGCCAGCATCCTTTTCTCTGGAAACACCATATATTTT.

Concerning this clone itself: Other nucleotide sequences in the sample specify the same CDR3. The J gene is TRBJ2-7, the V gene TRBV5-1; 12 bases are shared with TRBD1. The CDR3 is 15 residues long. CDR1 and CDR2 (germline): SGHRS, YFSETQ. V trimming: 3 bases; J trimming: 5 bases; junction bases outside the gene matches: 6. CDR3 nucleotides: TGCGCCAGCAGCTCAACCGGGACAGGGGGCGACGAGCAGTACTTC. Amino acid sequence: CASSSTGTGGDEQYF.

V is TRBV12-5 and J is TRBJ1-3; no firm D call. Germline values: CDR1 LGHNT, CDR2 FRNRAP. V was cut by 4 bases and J by 4 bases, with 11 bases left in between. The CDR3 runs 14 residues. The CDR3 DNA sequence: TGTGCTAGTGGTTCCTCCCCCTCGGGAAACACCATATATTTT. Translating it yields CASGSSPSGNTIYF.

The chain recombines TRBV4-1 with TRBJ1-2, with D possibly TRBD1 on 5 matching bases. Germline V gene lookup returns CDR1 MGHRA and CDR2 YSYEKL. V lost 2 bases and J 0 bases, leaving 16 bases between the germline ends. The CDR3 spans 17 residues. Here the CDR3 reads CASSQYTGRRANYGYTF. The DNA for the CDR3 is TGCGCCAGCAGCCAATATACGGGACGGCGAGCTAACTATGGCTACACCTTC.

This chain joins TRBV5-1 and TRBJ1-4, with 9 bases identical to TRBD1. CDR1 and CDR2 (germline): SGHRS, YFSETQ. There are 16 residues in the CDR3. After removal of 1 base from V and 12 bases from J, the junction contained 13 bases not matched to a gene. The CDR3: CASSLTSGTGSEELFF. Written as DNA, the CDR3 is TGCGCCAGCAGCTTGACCTCCGGGACAGGGAGCGAGGAACTGTTTTTT.

The chain links TRBV28 to TRBJ2-7, with 9 bases identical to TRBD1. Germline trimming cut 8 bases from V and 1 base from J; bases unmatched to any gene: 6. Germline lookup yields CDR1 MDHEN and CDR2 SYDVKM. This CDR3 has 14 residues. CDR3 bases: TGTGCCAGCCTGGGGACAGGGTGGTCCTACGAGCAGTACTTC. It is translated as CASLGTGWSYEQYF.

V usage is TRBV25-1 and J usage is TRBJ2-7; D is unresolved. The V end was cut by 2 bases, the J end by 6 bases, with 11 bases between. This CDR3 comprises 13 residues. The germline CDR1 and CDR2 sequences are MGHDK and SYGVNS. The CDR3 DNA sequence: TGTGCCAGCAGTGAAGGCTCCCGGCGCGAGCAGTACTTC. This encodes CASSEGSRREQYF.

V usage is TRBV21-1 and J usage is TRBJ2-7; TRBD1, the table's D call, lacks a check against the DNA. TRBV21-1 is a pseudogene locus. The CDR3 is 16 residues long. Written as DNA, the CDR3 is TGTGCCAGCAGCAAAGCTGAGGGACAGGCTCTATACGAGCAGTACTTC. Encoded protein: CASSKAEGQALYEQYF.

The chain uses TRBV25-1 and TRBJ2-5, with TRBD1 matching 7 bases. Germline CDR1 is MGHDK and CDR2 is SYGVNS. The CDR3 length is 15 residues. V lost 1 base to trimming and J lost 5 bases; unmatched junction nucleotides: 7. The CDR3 DNA follows: TGTGCCAGCAGTGAATCCAAAGACAGGGTGGAGACCCAGTACTTC. It yields the protein CASSESKDRVETQYF.

The chain has TRBV7-9 and TRBJ1-1, with 8 bases that match TRBD1. This CDR3 has 13 residues. In germline, CDR1 is SEHNR, CDR2 FQNEAQ (reference sequence). V trimming: 3 bases; J trimming: 6 bases; junction bases outside the gene matches: 3. CDR3 coding DNA: TGTGCCAGCAGCTTGACAGGGGAGGCTGAAGCTTTCTTT. It codes for CASSLTGEAEAFF.

In this sample, this clone turned up once. V and J are TRBV9 and TRBJ2-3; 7 bases are shared with TRBD1. Germline lookup yields CDR1 SGDLS and CDR2 YYNGEE. The CDR3 totals 15 residues. The V and J ends lost 4 bases and 0 bases, in that order; junction bases with no gene match: 5. CDR3 in amino acids: CASSPGQPSTDTQYF. In DNA, the CDR3 is TGTGCCAGCAGCCCGGGACAGCCTAGCACAGATACGCAGTATTTT.

V usage is TRBV29-1 and J usage is TRBJ2-5, with 7 bases aligning to TRBD2. In germline, CDR1 is SQVTM, CDR2 ANQGSEA. The CDR3 loop spans 12 amino acids. V lost 7 bases and J lost 5; bases outside the gene matches: 7. CDR3 nucleotide sequence: TGCAGCGCTTTGGACGGGGGGGAGACCCAGTACTTC. The encoded protein is CSALDGGETQYF.

CDR3 sequence reads: CASSRDRGKETQYF. In DNA, the CDR3 is TGTGCCAGCAGCCGGGACAGGGGTAAAGAGACCCAGTACTTC. The chain recombines TRBV2 with TRBJ2-5; 10 bases line up with TRBD1. Trimming removed 6 bases from V and 3 bases from J; junction bases left unmatched: 4. The V gene's germline CDR1 is SNHLY and CDR2 FYNNEI. The CDR3 is made up of 14 amino acids.

The chain links TRBV9 to TRBJ1-4, with unresolved D. The CDR3 has 14 residues. Trimming stripped 0 bases from V and 5 bases from J, with 8 bases between. The germline gives CDR1 SGDLS, CDR2 YYNGEE. This CDR3 is CASSVGHGNEKLFF. Written as DNA, the CDR3 is TGTGCCAGCAGCGTAGGACACGGAAATGAAAAACTGTTTTTT.

The genes are TRBV28 and TRBJ1-1, with a possible D match to TRBD1 (5 bases). Per germline, CDR1 MDHEN and CDR2 SYDVKM. Trimming shortened V by 5 bases and J by 3 bases, and 13 bases separated the two germline ends. The CDR3 length is 14 residues. The CDR3 region is CASSHGQRDTEAFF. CDR3 nucleotide sequence: TGTGCCAGCAGTCACGGACAACGGGACACTGAAGCTTTCTTT.